The rows below give T cell receptor beta chains drawn from one sample of a study of cytomegalovirus exposure and HLA in healthy donors. Assay: immunoSEQ multiplex PCR; the TCRdb copy retains only in-frame clones and omits some. The sample comprises about 130,000 clones, 79% of which are singletons, and around 1% rests with the top ten. Sample: PBMCs. The receptor source for this set is a male donor in good health and CMV-seronegative. Both conserved end residues are part of each CDR3.

cdr3_aa: CASSSDRQGVDYGYTF
v_call: TRBV13

cdr3_aa: CASSSWQGAAYNEQFF
v_call: TRBV5-8

cdr3_aa: CASSKVWTGSTDTQYF
v_call: TRBV19

cdr3_aa: CASSFGSYNSPLHF
v_call: TRBV5-1

cdr3_aa: CASSVGQYMNTEAFF
v_call: TRBV25-1

cdr3_aa: CASRRTGSAGELFF
v_call: TRBV10-2

cdr3_aa: CAWTAGPRYGYTF
v_call: TRBV30

cdr3_aa: CASSALGLGETQYF
v_call: TRBV27

cdr3_aa: CASSLAPDRDYGYTF
v_call: TRBV7-2

cdr3_aa: CASSQGRNQPQHF
v_call: TRBV4-1

cdr3_aa: CSSSDQRVYGYTF
v_call: TRBV7-9

cdr3_aa: CASSLDPDQPQHF
v_call: TRBV5-5

cdr3_aa: CASSSPRDGGANTGELFF
v_call: TRBV13

cdr3_aa: CASSLVGTSGETQYF
v_call: TRBV7-2

cdr3_aa: CASSRTSDETQYF
v_call: TRBV7-2

cdr3_aa: CASSPYSYEQYF
v_call: TRBV7-2

cdr3_aa: CASSLGQGDGQYF
v_call: TRBV7-2

cdr3_aa: CASSRGTGGLETQYF
v_call: TRBV6-5

cdr3_aa: CASSFMGQRSYEQYF
v_call: TRBV5-4

cdr3_aa: CASSYSQGFGNQPQHF
v_call: TRBV6-5

cdr3_aa: CASSLERGTYNEQFF
v_call: TRBV5-1

cdr3_aa: CASSVGQGNSYEQYF
v_call: TRBV9

cdr3_aa: CASSERSSGGSTDTQYF
v_call: TRBV25-1

cdr3_aa: CATSREGRGPSTDTQYF
v_call: TRBV15

cdr3_aa: CAWSVRRDQPQHF
v_call: TRBV30

cdr3_aa: CASSSLPGLAGGNEQFF
v_call: TRBV25-1

cdr3_aa: CASRDYGTEDGYTF
v_call: TRBV7-2

cdr3_aa: CASSSQGRGYTF
v_call: TRBV6-5

cdr3_aa: CASSPDWTRPYEQYF
v_call: TRBV14

cdr3_aa: CASSATPEIAKNIQYF
v_call: TRBV6-6

cdr3_aa: CASSEYGAATNSPLHF
v_call: TRBV25-1

cdr3_aa: CAISDGTGDYEQYF
v_call: TRBV10-3

cdr3_aa: CASSEGVENGYTF
v_call: TRBV2

cdr3_aa: CASSLAVANTGELFF
v_call: TRBV5-5

cdr3_aa: CASSLGVERDRGSNQPQHF
v_call: TRBV27

cdr3_aa: CASSAIPHQPQHF
v_call: TRBV2

cdr3_aa: CASASPDRSGNTIYF
v_call: TRBV6-5

cdr3_aa: CASSQDGVTGQDTGELFF
v_call: TRBV14

cdr3_aa: CASSEAGLAGGENNEQFF
v_call: TRBV2

cdr3_aa: CAWASSGDPTGELFF
v_call: TRBV30